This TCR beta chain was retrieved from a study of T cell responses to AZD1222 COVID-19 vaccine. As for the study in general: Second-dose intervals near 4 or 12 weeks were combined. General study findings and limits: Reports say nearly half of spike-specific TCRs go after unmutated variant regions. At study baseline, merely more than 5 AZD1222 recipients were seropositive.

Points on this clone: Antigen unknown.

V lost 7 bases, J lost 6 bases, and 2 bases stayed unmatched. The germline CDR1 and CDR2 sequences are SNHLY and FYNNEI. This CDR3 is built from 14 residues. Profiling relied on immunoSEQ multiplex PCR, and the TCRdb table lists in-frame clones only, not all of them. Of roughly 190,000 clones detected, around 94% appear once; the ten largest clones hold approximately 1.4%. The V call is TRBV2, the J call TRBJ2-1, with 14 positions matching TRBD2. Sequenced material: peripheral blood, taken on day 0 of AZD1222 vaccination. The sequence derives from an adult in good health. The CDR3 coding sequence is TGTGCCAGCAAGGGACTAGCGGGGGCCAATGAGCAGTTCTTC. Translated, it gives CASKGLAGANEQFF.